This TCR beta chain was sequenced for a study of CD8+ T cells in alopecia areata. Treatment noted: oral pan-JAK inhibitor, 5-10 mg twice daily. Extracted from the samples, RNA was reverse transcribed into cDNA to serve as the sequencing template. Produced via immunoSEQ multiplex PCR; TCRdb's table is partial and in-frame only. The sample shows approximately 140,000 clones, roughly 86% of them seen only once. V lost 5 bases and J lost 2, with 19 bases in between. The CDR3 is made up of 16 amino acids. CDR1 and CDR2 from the germline V gene are SGHTA and FQGTGA. The chain links TRBV7-3 to TRBJ2-7; D possibly uses TRBD1 or TRBD2 (5 bases each). The receptor was derived from a human donor with alopecia areata. The sample in question was CD8+ T cells sorted from blood, obtained at week 4, from a patient treated with tofacitinib. The DNA for the CDR3 is TGTGCCAGCAGCCCCAGATCCCGGACGGGACCCTACGAGCAGTACTTC. This translates into CASSPRSRTGPYEQYF.